Shown below are 28 T cell receptor beta chains from a single sample sequenced in a study of blood T cell repertoires in COVID-19. The protocol was immunoSEQ multiplex PCR, while the TCRdb copy is restricted to in-frame clones and leaves out a portion. The sample holds around 59,000 clones, 65% to 90% seen once. Sequencing was carried out using peripheral blood. The receptors originated from an elderly woman with active or convalescent COVID-19.

The chain is built from TRBV6-2 or TRBV6-3 and TRBJ1-2; D perhaps matches TRBD1 (5 bases). Per the germline V gene, CDR1 is MNHEY and CDR2 is SVGEGT. V was trimmed by 6 bases and J by 2 bases, leaving 19 bases between them. The CDR3 totals 16 residues. CDR3 DNA sequence: TGTGCCAGCAGCCCAACAGGTGAAGTTAGCAACTATGGCTACACCTTC. Translation: CASSPTGEVSNYGYTF.

The gene calls are TRBV6-5 and TRBJ1-1, with 7 bases aligning to TRBD1. The germline CDR1 and CDR2 sequences are MNHEY and SVGAGI. V lost 3 bases to trimming and J lost 1 base; unmatched junction nucleotides: 5. The CDR3 covers 15 residues. Written as DNA, the CDR3 is TGTGCCAGCAGTTATGTGGGACAGACGAACACTGAAGCTTTCTTT. Protein sequence: CASSYVGQTNTEAFF.

This clone occurred a few times. The rearrangement uses TRBV21-1 and TRBJ1-6; the table assigns TRBD1, which was not confirmed against the DNA. TRBV21-1 corresponds to a pseudogene. CDR3 size: 16 residues. Written as DNA, the CDR3 is TGTGCCAGCAGCAAGGGGGCGAGCTCCTATAATTCACCCCTCCACTTT. It specifies CASSKGASSYNSPLHF.

The genes are TRBV15 and TRBJ1-1; perhaps TRBD1 as D (5 bases). Trimming took off 5 bases at V and 10 bases at J, with 20 bases between the two ends. Germline V lookup: CDR1 LNHNV, CDR2 YYDKDF (reference sequence). This CDR3 is built from 14 residues. The CDR3 region is CATSPRLGPGPAFF. The CDR3 region has the DNA TGTGCCACCAGCCCAAGGTTGGGGCCTGGGCCAGCTTTCTTT.

This clone was detected a few times. The chain employs TRBV5-1 and TRBJ2-7, with D perhaps TRBD1 (5 bases). In germline, CDR1 is SGHRS, CDR2 YFSETQ. Between the trimmed V and J ends, which lost 4 bases and 5 bases, there was a span of 19 bases. This CDR3 has 15 amino acids. The CDR3 coding sequence is TGCGCCAGCAGCCCCGAGCCCCAGGGTACCGACGAGCAGTACTTC. It translates to CASSPEPQGTDEQYF.

Here the CDR3 DNA reads TGCAGCGTTACCCCTCTTTCGGGGGCTAATGAAAAACTGTTTTTT. Protein sequence: CSVTPLSGANEKLFF. J is TRBJ1-4 and V is TRBV29-1, with a weak D call TRBD1 (5 bases). CDR1 is SQVTM and CDR2 is ANQGSEA in the germline V gene. V lost 5 bases to trimming and J lost 3 bases, with 16 bases between them. There are 15 residues in the CDR3.

In this sample, this clone turned up once. The chain joins TRBV6-2 or TRBV6-3 to TRBJ2-1; 7 bases agree with TRBD2. Trimming cost V 9 bases and J 7 bases; bases outside gene matches: 21. The CDR3 sequence is 17 residues long. Germline V gene data show CDR1 as MNHEY and CDR2 as SVGEGT. The CDR3 loop is CASRPTSSGVLRNEQFF. CDR3 in DNA: TGTGCCAGTAGGCCTACTAGCAGCGGGGTCCTGAGGAATGAGCAGTTCTTC.

V and J are TRBV3-1 (or the pseudogene TRBV3-2) and TRBJ2-2; 7 positions match TRBD1. The CDR3 spans 15 residues. The trim removed 4 bases at V and 3 bases at J, leaving 5 bases unmatched. From germline, CDR1 is LGHDT and CDR2 YNNKEL (reference sequence). The CDR3 reads CASSLRTGDTGELFF. CDR3 nucleotide sequence: TGTGCCAGCAGCCTTAGGACAGGCGACACCGGGGAGCTGTTTTTT.

V is TRBV9 and J is TRBJ2-5; TRBD1 aligns across 9 bases. V lost 2 bases to trimming and J lost 4 bases; unmatched junction nucleotides: 9. This CDR3 is built from 16 residues. Germline-derived CDR1 and CDR2 are SGDLS and YYNGEE. CDR3: CASSVTGTGFRETQYF. CDR3 coding DNA: TGTGCCAGCAGCGTTACTGGGACAGGGTTTCGAGAGACCCAGTACTTC. Combining the CDR3 with reference TRBV9 and TRBJ2-5 gives the whole variable domain DSGVTQTPKHLITATGQRVTLRCSPRSGDLSVYWYQQSLDQGLQFLIQYYNGEERAKGNILERFSAQQFPDLHSELNLSSLELGDSALYFCASSVTGTGFRETQYFGPGTRLLVL.

V and J are TRBV28 and TRBJ2-7; perhaps TRBD2 as D (5 bases). CDR1 MDHEN and CDR2 SYDVKM come from the germline V gene. V lost 7 bases and J lost 4, with 17 bases in between. CDR3 length equals 14 residues. The CDR3 loop is CASTSAEVPYEQYF. The DNA of the CDR3 is TGTGCCAGCACCAGTGCGGAGGTTCCGTACGAGCAGTACTTC. Based on the CDR3 plus reference TRBV28 and TRBJ2-7, the full variable domain is DVKVTQSSRYLVKRTGEKVFLECVQDMDHENMFWYRQDPGLGLRLIYFSYDVKMKEKGDIPEGYSVSREKKERFSLILESASTNQTSMYLCASTSAEVPYEQYFGPGTRLTVT.

The rearrangement links TRBV3-1 (or the pseudogene TRBV3-2) to TRBJ2-7; D is ambiguous. In germline, CDR1 is LGHDT, CDR2 YNNKEL (reference sequence). V lost 4 bases and J 3 bases, leaving 10 bases between the germline ends. There are 13 residues in the CDR3. CDR3 coding DNA: TGTGCCAGCAGCCCGAGCCTTCTCTACGAGCAGTACTTC. Amino acid sequence: CASSPSLLYEQYF.

The chain links TRBV13 to TRBJ1-1; 9 nucleotides agree with TRBD1. The length of the CDR3 is 17 residues. V was pared by 5 bases and J by 0 bases, with 10 bases of the junction left unmatched. Germline-derived CDR1 and CDR2 are PRHDT and FYEKMQ (reference sequence). CDR3 sequence: CASSPRQGVAMNTEAFF. In DNA, the CDR3 is TGTGCCAGCAGCCCGAGACAGGGGGTTGCCATGAACACTGAAGCTTTCTTT.

The genes are TRBV4-2 and TRBJ2-2; possible D gene TRBD1, 6 bases. Germline-derived CDR1 and CDR2 are LGHNA and YNFKEQ. The CDR3 contains 16 residues. The ends were cut back, 0 bases at V and 8 bases at J, with 16 bases in the middle. The CDR3 DNA follows: TGTGCCAGCAGCCAAGAAGGACAGAGGACAGCTGGGGAGCTGTTTTTT. It translates to CASSQEGQRTAGELFF.

This clone appeared a few times. V usage is TRBV6-4 and J usage is TRBJ2-1; maybe TRBD1 (6 bases). This CDR3 comprises 13 residues. Germline CDR1 MRHNA, CDR2 SNTAGT. V was shortened by 5 bases and J by 5 bases, with 10 bases between the two germline ends. CDR3 sequence reads: CASSRDTNNEQFF. DNA of the CDR3: TGTGCCAGCAGTAGGGACACCAACAATGAGCAGTTCTTC.

V usage is TRBV19 and J usage is TRBJ2-3; no clear D. The CDR3 consists of 13 residues. Trimming cost V 1 base and J 7 bases, with 9 bases left between them. Germline V lookup: CDR1 LNHDA, CDR2 SQIVND (reference sequence). DNA for the CDR3: TGTGCCAGTAGTATAGTACGAGGAAATACGCAGTATTTT. Translation: CASSIVRGNTQYF.

This clone appeared once. This chain links TRBV6-2 or TRBV6-3 with TRBJ1-2; TRBD1 is a possible D gene (5 bases). The CDR3 has 17 amino acids. With 6 bases removed from V and 0 bases from J, the gap between germline ends came to 20 bases. CDR1 is MNHEY, CDR2 SVGEGT, per germline. CDR3 amino acids: CASSPARHDSTNYGYTF. The CDR3 DNA reads as TGTGCCAGCAGCCCGGCGCGGCACGACAGCACTAACTATGGCTACACCTTC.

This clone was counted only a few times. V is TRBV7-9 and J is TRBJ1-5; D uncertain. Germline lookup yields CDR1 SEHNR and CDR2 FQNEAQ (reference sequence). Trimming took off 1 base at V and 1 base at J, with 11 bases between the two ends. There are 16 residues in the CDR3. The CDR3 sequence: CASSLVEGDSNQPQHF. CDR3 DNA: TGTGCCAGCAGCTTAGTGGAGGGTGACAGCAATCAGCCCCAGCATTTT.

The chain has TRBV5-1 and TRBJ1-6; D is unresolved. Per the germline V gene, CDR1 is SGHRS and CDR2 is YFSETQ. Trimming took 4 bases from V and 4 from J, leaving 9 bases between them. There are 14 residues in the CDR3. The CDR3 sequence is CASSPVTYNSPLHF. The CDR3 region has the DNA TGCGCCAGCAGCCCAGTTACGTATAATTCACCCCTCCACTTT.

The chain couples TRBV28 to TRBJ1-1, with TRBD1 identical over 8 bases. After removal of 1 base from V and 4 bases from J, the junction contained 5 bases not matched to a gene. Germline V gene data show CDR1 as MDHEN and CDR2 as SYDVKM. This CDR3 spans 15 amino acids. For the CDR3, the DNA is TGTGCCAGCAGTTTATCCGACAGGGGTTTCACTGAAGCTTTCTTT. This translates into CASSLSDRGFTEAFF.

The rearrangement joins TRBV6-5 to TRBJ1-1; 9 nucleotides line up with TRBD1. The CDR3 contains 16 residues. The V gene end was trimmed by 2 bases and the J gene end by 1 base; junction bases not matched to a gene: 5. The germline gives CDR1 MNHEY, CDR2 SVGAGI. CDR3 region: CASSYRSTGGNTEAFF. The CDR3 coding sequence is TGTGCCAGCAGTTACCGGTCGACAGGGGGGAACACTGAAGCTTTCTTT.

The genes are TRBV4-3 and TRBJ2-1; the match to TRBD2 covers 11 bases. V shed 4 bases and J 5 bases; nucleotides not matched to a gene: 13. The germline CDR1 and CDR2 sequences are LGHNA and YSLEER. The CDR3 consists of 18 residues. CDR3 nucleotide sequence: TGCGCCAGCAGCCGGAGGGTTAATAGCGGGGGGGCAAACAATGAGCAGTTCTTC. Amino acid sequence: CASSRRVNSGGANNEQFF.

This chain links TRBV27 with TRBJ1-2; the match to TRBD1 covers 10 bases. The germline V gene encodes CDR1 MNHEY and CDR2 SMNVEV (reference sequence). This CDR3 spans 14 amino acids. V was clipped by 8 bases and J by 8 bases; unmatched bases: 11. For the CDR3, the DNA is TGTGCCAGCGCGGACCGGGACAGGGGTTCCGGCTACACCTTC. The encoded protein is CASADRDRGSGYTF.

The chain is built from TRBV6-2 or TRBV6-3 and TRBJ2-7, with TRBD2 matching over 8 bases. This CDR3 spans 16 amino acids. Germline V lookup: CDR1 MNHEY, CDR2 SVGEGT. V shed 0 bases and J 4 bases; nucleotides not matched to a gene: 8. The DNA for the CDR3 is TGTGCCAGCAGTTACTCGGACGGGGGGGCCCGGTACGAGCAGTACTTC. Protein sequence: CASSYSDGGARYEQYF.

The rearrangement uses TRBV15 and TRBJ1-2; 7 positions match TRBD1. This CDR3 is 16 amino acids long. Trimming removed 3 bases from V and 1 base from J; junction bases left unmatched: 8. CDR1 is LNHNV and CDR2 is YYDKDF in the germline V gene (reference sequence). CDR3 DNA: TGTGCCACCAGCAGGGAACCGGGACAGAATAACTATGGCTACACCTTC. Translation: CATSREPGQNNYGYTF.

This chain connects TRBV4-3 to TRBJ1-6; D unresolved. Germline lookup yields CDR1 LGHNA and CDR2 YSLEER. The CDR3 is 15 residues long. Trimming left V 0 bases short and J 10 bases short, with 13 bases between. CDR3 in DNA: TGCGCCAGCAGCCAAGATCTCCAGGCGTACTCACCCCTCCACTTT. Translated: CASSQDLQAYSPLHF.

V and J are TRBV11-2 and TRBJ1-2; the D is unclear. The germline V gene encodes CDR1 SGHAT and CDR2 FQNNGV. The germline V and J ends were trimmed by 5 bases and 5 bases, with 21 bases remaining between them. The CDR3 has 16 amino acids. The CDR3, as DNA: TGTGCCAGCAGCCCAAATACAATAGTCTGGGAGTATGGCTACACCTTC. Amino acids: CASSPNTIVWEYGYTF.

This chain joins TRBV27 and TRBJ1-1; 9 bases align to TRBD1. The trim removed 6 bases at V and 3 bases at J, leaving 2 bases unmatched. Germline CDR1 reads MNHEY; CDR2 reads SMNVEV (reference sequence). This CDR3 has 13 residues. CDR3 nucleotides: TGTGCCAGCAGGTGGGACAGGGACACTGAAGCTTTCTTT. Its translation is CASRWDRDTEAFF.

The chain combines TRBV6-5 with TRBJ2-5; the D gene is possibly TRBD2 (6 bases). Germline V lookup: CDR1 MNHEY, CDR2 SVGAGI. V was trimmed by 0 bases and J by 5 bases, leaving 13 bases between them. The CDR3 is 15 residues long. CDR3 DNA sequence: TGTGCCAGCAGTTACTCCCTGGGGGGTAAGGAGACCCAGTACTTC. This gives the protein CASSYSLGGKETQYF.